This T cell receptor (beta chain) was sequenced in a study of cytomegalovirus exposure and HLA in healthy donors. Unmatched junction bases numbered 4, after V lost 3 bases and J lost 7 bases. The CDR3 loop spans 14 amino acids. Germline CDR1 is SGHTA and CDR2 is FQGNSA. This PCR relied on a set of 60 Vbeta primers and 13 Jbeta primers. TCRdb's copy holds only in-frame clones and misses some; the assay was immunoSEQ multiplex PCR. This table holds 150,000 to 180,000 clones, more than 75% found once. The chain recombines TRBV7-2 with TRBJ2-1, with 9 bases matching TRBD2. Sequenced material: PBMCs. The receptor comes from a woman aged 40 to 50 in good health and CMV-seropositive. CDR3 region: CASSFPSGVNEQFF. The CDR3 nucleotides read TGTGCCAGCAGCTTTCCTAGCGGGGTTAATGAGCAGTTCTTC.